This record looks at one T cell receptor beta chain sequence and its context. Its antigen remains unidentified. The CDR3 runs to 16 residues. The V end was cut by 6 bases, the J end by 2 bases, with 19 bases between. CDR1 is LNHDA and CDR2 is SQIVND in the germline V gene (reference sequence). This entry is derived from a study of vaccination effects on CD4 cells after COVID-19. The study, taken as a whole, reports: Healthy vaccinees showed cross-reactivity with common cold coronaviruses in only 1 of 255 vaccine-induced clones.

Using viral peptide pools, the ViraFEST assay grew out antigen-specific CD4+ T cells prior to sequencing. Investigators separated out CD4+ T cells once 10 days of culture had passed. Each participant received a vaccine that was either BNT162b2 or mRNA-1273, given as two doses. Culturing of a few million PBMC per well took place with roughly 10 IU/ml IL-2 and 9 to 10 ug/ml peptides. Libraries were prepared by immunoSEQ multiplex PCR; TCRdb keeps only in-frame clonotypes and omits some of them. The sample includes about 35,000 clones, around 80% of them seen just once. Sequenced material: CD4+ T cells from PBMCs cultured with HCoV-NL63 spike peptides, taken after COVID-19 vaccination. This sequence originates from a human donor who received a COVID-19 vaccine. Some clones in this sample may be carry-over from other donors' samples. The chain combines TRBV19 with TRBJ1-2; perhaps TRBD1 as D (5 bases). The CDR3 spells CASREDNSRWNYGYTF. The CDR3 coding sequence is TGTGCCAGTAGAGAGGACAATTCACGATGGAACTATGGCTACACCTTC.